A single sample is the source of the 29 T cell receptor beta chains below, sequenced in a study of blood T cell repertoires in COVID-19. Only in-frame clones appear in the TCRdb table, and some are missing; sequencing was by immunoSEQ multiplex PCR. This sample has roughly 67,000 clones, with about 80% found just once. The sequencing input was peripheral blood. The receptors stem from an older woman with acute or convalescent COVID-19.

The chain is built from TRBV5-1 and TRBJ2-2; D might be TRBD1 (7 bases). CDR1 is SGHRS, CDR2 YFSETQ, per germline. V lost 5 bases, J lost 1 base, and 12 bases lay in between. CDR3 size: 15 residues. CDR3 protein: CASSPQGGNTGELFF. Here the CDR3 DNA reads TGCGCCAGCAGTCCGCAGGGGGGGAACACCGGGGAGCTGTTTTTT. The whole variable domain, filled in from reference TRBV5-1 and TRBJ2-2, reads KAGVTQTPRYLIKTRGQQVTLSCSPISGHRSVSWYQQTPGQGLQFLFEYFSETQRNKGNFPGRFSGRQFSNSRSEMNVSTLELGDSALYLCASSPQGGNTGELFFGEGSRLTVL.

The chain carries TRBV6-1 and TRBJ1-5; TRBD1 agrees at 12 bases. The junction had 9 bases not matched to a gene; V was cut back by 4 bases and J by 2 bases. CDR1 MNHNS and CDR2 SASEGT come from the germline V gene. The CDR3 totals 18 residues. As DNA, the CDR3 is TGTGCCAGCAGTGGGGCGGGACAGGGGGCTGGAGGCAATCAGCCCCAGCATTTT. The encoded protein is CASSGAGQGAGGNQPQHF.

The gene calls are TRBV6-1 and TRBJ2-1; D may be TRBD2 (6 bases). The germline gives CDR1 MNHNS, CDR2 SASEGT. With 1 base removed from V and 10 bases from J, the gap between germline ends came to 14 bases. The CDR3 contains 14 residues. The CDR3 loop reads CASSEGGAAGEQFF. The CDR3 bases are TGTGCCAGCAGTGAAGGAGGTGCGGCGGGGGAGCAGTTCTTC.

This chain connects TRBV24-1 to TRBJ1-1; D may be TRBD1 (5 bases). CDR3 length equals 13 residues. V gave up 12 bases and J gave up 0 bases, with 13 bases separating them. The germline V gene has CDR1 KGHDR and CDR2 SFDVKD. The CDR3 DNA sequence: TGTGCCTCGGCGGCAGGGATGAACACTGAAGCTTTCTTT. This encodes CASAAGMNTEAFF.

This chain joins TRBV7-6 and TRBJ1-3; no definite D call. The CDR3 is made up of 15 amino acids. Germline CDR1 and CDR2: SGHVS and FNYEAQ. The V end was cut by 5 bases, the J end by 0 bases, with 11 bases between. The CDR3 DNA reads as TGTGCCAGCAGCGTCGACTGGAGCTCTGGAAACACCATATATTTT. It specifies CASSVDWSSGNTIYF.

This chain links TRBV19 with TRBJ1-5; maybe TRBD1 (5 bases). Germline CDR1 reads LNHDA; CDR2 reads SQIVND (reference sequence). The V end was cut by 3 bases, the J end by 7 bases, with 13 bases between. The CDR3 extends over 14 amino acids. Here the CDR3 DNA reads TGTGCCAGTAGTATTACAGGTCTCGGGCAGCCCCAGCATTTT. This gives the protein CASSITGLGQPQHF. Combining the CDR3 with reference TRBV19 and TRBJ1-5 gives the whole variable domain DGGITQSPKYLFRKEGQNVTLSCEQNLNHDAMYWYRQDPGQGLRLIYYSQIVNDFQKGDIAEGYSVSREKKESFPLTVTSAQKNPTAFYLCASSITGLGQPQHFGDGTRLSIL.

This chain uses TRBV3-1 (or the pseudogene TRBV3-2) with TRBJ2-3; TRBD2 matches 10 bases. Losses at the gene ends were 0 bases for V and 6 bases for J; bases not matched to a gene: 6. Germline CDR1 reads LGHDT; CDR2 reads YNNKEL (reference sequence). This CDR3 is 16 amino acids long. CDR3 protein: CASSQDRSSGSDTQYF. The CDR3 region has the DNA TGTGCCAGCAGCCAAGATAGGTCTAGCGGGAGTGATACGCAGTATTTT.

The chain carries TRBV30 and TRBJ2-4, with D possibly matching TRBD2 (6 bases). The V end was cut by 0 bases, the J end by 7 bases, with 7 bases between. The CDR3 sequence is 12 residues long. From germline, CDR1 is GTSNPN and CDR2 SVGIG (reference sequence). In nucleotides, the CDR3 is TGTGCCTGGAGTGTACGGGGGAACATTCAGTACTTC. Its translation: CAWSVRGNIQYF. The full variable domain, with the rest looked up from reference TRBV30 and TRBJ2-4, is SQTIHQWPATLVQPVGSPLSLECTVEGTSNPNLYWYRQAAGRGLQLLFYSVGIGQISSEVPQNLSASRPQDRQFILSSKKLLLSDSGFYLCAWSVRGNIQYFGAGTRLSVL.

The chain is built from TRBV14 and TRBJ1-3; unclear D gene. The V and J ends lost 1 base and 6 bases respectively, with 16 bases between them. Germline CDR1 reads SGHDN; CDR2 reads FVKESK. CDR3 length: 16 residues. CDR3 loop: CASSQAVWSRENTIYF. DNA of the CDR3: TGTGCCAGCAGCCAAGCGGTCTGGAGCCGGGAAAACACCATATATTTT.

The V and J genes are TRBV20-1 and TRBJ1-2; perhaps TRBD1 as D (5 bases). V was cut by 3 bases and J by 8 bases, with 16 bases left in between. This CDR3 is 13 amino acids long. Germline values: CDR1 DFQATT, CDR2 SNEGSKA (reference sequence). CDR3 protein: CSASQGPVKGYTF. In DNA form, the CDR3 reads TGCAGTGCTAGTCAGGGTCCGGTGAAAGGCTACACCTTC.

This chain links TRBV7-2 with TRBJ1-6; D perhaps matches TRBD1 (6 bases). Trimming took 5 bases from V and 6 from J, leaving 17 bases between them. The CDR3 spans 16 residues. Germline V CDR1 and CDR2: SGHTA, FQGNSA. CDR3 region: CASSQRTVSSNSPLHF. The CDR3 DNA reads as TGTGCCAGCAGCCAGCGGACAGTTTCGTCTAATTCACCCCTCCACTTT.

This clone was counted a single time. The chain couples TRBV29-1 to TRBJ1-2; the D gene is possibly TRBD1 (6 bases). Germline assignment: CDR1 SQVTM and CDR2 ANQGSEA. Trimming removed 4 bases from V and 6 bases from J, with 12 bases in between. The CDR3 runs to 12 residues. The CDR3 nucleotides read TGCAGCGTTGTACAGGGTGTCGATGGCTACACCTTC. It specifies CSVVQGVDGYTF.

The chain joins TRBV27 to TRBJ1-2, with D maybe TRBD1 (6 bases). V was pared by 4 bases and J by 1 base, with 13 bases between. The CDR3 runs to 15 residues. The germline V gene has CDR1 MNHEY and CDR2 SMNVEV (reference sequence). In DNA, the CDR3 is TGTGCCAGCAGTTACGGGACAAATCGTAACTATGGCTACACCTTC. Amino acids: CASSYGTNRNYGYTF.

The count of this clone is one. This chain joins TRBV19 and TRBJ1-2; no definite D call. The length of the CDR3 is 12 residues. Per germline, CDR1 LNHDA and CDR2 SQIVND (reference sequence). Trimming cost V 6 bases and J 8 bases, with 13 bases left between them. The CDR3 sequence: CASRNGGGGYTF. The DNA for the CDR3 is TGTGCCAGTAGAAACGGTGGAGGAGGCTACACCTTC.

The V gene is TRBV7-3, the J gene TRBJ2-2; 13 bases agree with TRBD2. CDR1 SGHTA and CDR2 FQGTGA come from the germline V gene. With 6 bases clipped from V and 4 bases from J, the junction kept 5 bases outside the gene matches. This CDR3 has 16 residues. Written as DNA, the CDR3 is TGTGCCAGCAGTCCATGGACTAGCGGGGGCACCGGGGAGCTGTTTTTT. Encoded protein: CASSPWTSGGTGELFF. Full variable domain (rest looked up from reference TRBV7-3 and TRBJ2-2): GAGVSQTPSNKVTEKGKYVELRCDPISGHTALYWYRQSLGQGPEFLIYFQGTGAADDSGLPNDRFFAVRPEGSVSTLKIQRTERGDSAVYLCASSPWTSGGTGELFFGEGSRLTVL.

The chain is built from TRBV5-1 and TRBJ1-6; TRBD1 agrees at 8 bases. The germline V gene has CDR1 SGHRS and CDR2 YFSETQ. The CDR3 spans 18 residues. J lost 5 bases, V lost 7 bases, and 17 bases had no gene match. The DNA of the CDR3 is TGCGCCAGCCGGGAGGAGCGATCGGCAGGGGGCCATAATTCACCCCTCCACTTT. It translates to CASREERSAGGHNSPLHF.

The gene calls are TRBV5-1 and TRBJ1-2; D remains ambiguous. The CDR3 consists of 13 residues. The germline gives CDR1 SGHRS, CDR2 YFSETQ. Trimming left V 4 bases short and J 8 bases short, with 15 bases between. The CDR3 nucleotides read TGCGCCAGCAGCGGGTCTGAGGCTGGGGGCTACACCTTC. Protein sequence: CASSGSEAGGYTF.

J is TRBJ1-1 and V is TRBV29-1; TRBD1 agrees at 10 bases. Per the germline V gene, CDR1 is SQVTM and CDR2 is ANQGSEA. The CDR3 has 13 amino acids. After removal of 5 bases from V and 5 bases from J, the junction contained 5 bases not matched to a gene. CDR3 coding DNA: TGCAGCGTTACCGGGACAGGGGCGACTGAAGCTTTCTTT. It encodes CSVTGTGATEAFF. Based on the CDR3 plus reference TRBV29-1 and TRBJ1-1, the full variable domain is SAVISQKPSRDICQRGTSLTIQCQVDSQVTMMFWYRQQPGQSLTLIATANQGSEATYESGFVIDKFPISRPNLTFSTLTVSNMSPEDSSIYLCSVTGTGATEAFFGQGTRLTVV.

This chain uses TRBV7-2 with TRBJ1-1, with TRBD1 matching 10 bases. V shed 3 bases and J 4 bases; nucleotides not matched to a gene: 5. Germline V gene sequence: CDR1 SGHTA, CDR2 FQGNSA. The CDR3 is 15 residues long. CDR3 protein: CASSLTGGLGTEAFF. For the CDR3, the DNA is TGTGCCAGCAGCTTGACAGGGGGCTTGGGCACTGAAGCTTTCTTT.

This clone appeared a single time. The chain has TRBV6-5 and TRBJ2-1; maybe TRBD1 (6 bases). CDR1 and CDR2 (germline): MNHEY, SVGAGI. The CDR3 is 14 residues long. V was cut by 8 bases and J by 3 bases, with 14 bases left in between. The CDR3 nucleotides are TGTGCCAGCTCCGGGGACAATATCTACAATGAGCAGTTCTTC. Translating it yields CASSGDNIYNEQFF.

About this clone itself: At one of its ends the junction is not consistent with the germline gene, which may arise from a read error. DNA of the CDR3: TGTGCCAGCAGTGAACTAGCTAGTGACAAGGAGCAGTTCTTC. Translation: CASSELASDKEQFF. This sequence joins TRBV6-1 and TRBJ2-1, with a weak D call TRBD2 (5 bases). CDR1 and CDR2 from the germline V gene are MNHNS and SASEGT. This CDR3 is 14 amino acids long.

This chain links TRBV6-6 with TRBJ1-3; D unresolved. Between the trimmed V and J ends, which lost 4 bases and 7 bases, there was a span of 5 bases. Per germline, CDR1 MNHNY and CDR2 SVGAGI (reference sequence). This CDR3 has 11 residues. CDR3 region: CASSLVNTIYF. Written as DNA, the CDR3 is TGTGCCAGCAGTTTAGTTAACACCATATATTTT.

The chain carries TRBV19 and TRBJ2-1; 7 bases agree with TRBD1. The CDR3 has 13 residues. CDR1 and CDR2 (germline): LNHDA, SQIVND (reference sequence). Trimming removed 3 bases from V and 6 bases from J; junction bases left unmatched: 2. CDR3 residues: CASSINRGNEQFF. The CDR3 region has the DNA TGTGCCAGTAGTATTAACAGGGGCAATGAGCAGTTCTTC.

This rearrangement joins TRBV7-2 to TRBJ1-3; no clear D gene. The V end was cut by 1 base, the J end by 2 bases, with 9 bases between. Germline V gene lookup returns CDR1 SGHTA and CDR2 FQGNSA. The CDR3 has 15 amino acids. DNA for the CDR3: TGTGCCAGCAGCTTAGGGGCGTGGACTGGAAACACCATATATTTT. Translated: CASSLGAWTGNTIYF.

The chain carries TRBV5-1 and TRBJ1-1; 8 positions agree with TRBD1. Germline CDR1 SGHRS, CDR2 YFSETQ. V gave up 4 bases and J gave up 3 bases; unmatched junction bases: 8. This CDR3 has 15 amino acids. The CDR3 sequence is CASSDGQGTYTEAFF. The CDR3, as DNA: TGCGCCAGCAGCGATGGACAGGGAACTTACACTGAAGCTTTCTTT.

The chain has TRBV7-2 and TRBJ2-7; D gene unclear. Germline V gives CDR1 SGHTA, CDR2 FQGNSA. CDR3 size: 15 residues. Trimming took 0 bases from V and 2 from J, leaving 11 bases between them. CDR3 sequence reads: CASSLAPAKAYEQYF. The CDR3 DNA sequence: TGTGCCAGCAGCTTAGCGCCCGCTAAAGCCTACGAGCAGTACTTC.

V gene TRBV7-2 combines with J gene TRBJ1-2; D not certain. The CDR3 covers 13 residues. Germline CDR1 and CDR2: SGHTA and FQGNSA. Trimming took 5 bases from V and 8 from J, leaving 15 bases between them. The CDR3 sequence is CASSVLWAGGYTF. For the CDR3, the DNA is TGTGCCAGCAGCGTCCTGTGGGCGGGGGGCTACACCTTC.

Only a few counts were recorded for this clone. The chain employs TRBV5-5 and TRBJ1-1; D unresolved. The CDR3 spans 13 residues. The germline V gene encodes CDR1 SGHKS and CDR2 YYEKEE (reference sequence). Trimming took 2 bases from V and 2 from J, leaving 7 bases between them. The CDR3 here is CASSFRGNTEAFF. CDR3 DNA sequence: TGTGCCAGCAGCTTTCGAGGAAACACTGAAGCTTTCTTT.

The chain uses TRBV29-1 and TRBJ2-7, with D possibly matching TRBD1 (5 bases). The CDR3 contains 13 residues. The germline V gene has CDR1 SQVTM and CDR2 ANQGSEA. V lost 5 bases to trimming and J lost 3 bases, with 14 bases between them. CDR3 protein: CSVKAGYSYEQYF. The CDR3 DNA reads TGCAGCGTTAAGGCAGGGTACAGCTACGAGCAGTACTTC.